The T cell receptor beta chain described here comes from a study of shared clonotypes between healthy human individuals. CDR3 size: 12 residues. V dropped 4 bases and J dropped 8 bases, with 8 bases sitting between them. Germline V lookup: CDR1 MDHEN, CDR2 SYDVKM. The assay was immunoSEQ multiplex PCR, and TCRdb's table has in-frame clones only and misses some. The sample includes 500,000 to 550,000 clones, 90% to 97% of them seen just once. The sequenced sample consisted of naive CD4+ T cells sorted from blood. As to subset: CD45RA+ positively selected. The genes are TRBV28 and TRBJ2-2, with no clear D. This clonotype originated in a woman aged 25 to 39 in good health. CDR3: CASSSLKGELFF. CDR3 bases: TGTGCCAGCAGTTCCTTGAAAGGGGAGCTGTTTTTT.